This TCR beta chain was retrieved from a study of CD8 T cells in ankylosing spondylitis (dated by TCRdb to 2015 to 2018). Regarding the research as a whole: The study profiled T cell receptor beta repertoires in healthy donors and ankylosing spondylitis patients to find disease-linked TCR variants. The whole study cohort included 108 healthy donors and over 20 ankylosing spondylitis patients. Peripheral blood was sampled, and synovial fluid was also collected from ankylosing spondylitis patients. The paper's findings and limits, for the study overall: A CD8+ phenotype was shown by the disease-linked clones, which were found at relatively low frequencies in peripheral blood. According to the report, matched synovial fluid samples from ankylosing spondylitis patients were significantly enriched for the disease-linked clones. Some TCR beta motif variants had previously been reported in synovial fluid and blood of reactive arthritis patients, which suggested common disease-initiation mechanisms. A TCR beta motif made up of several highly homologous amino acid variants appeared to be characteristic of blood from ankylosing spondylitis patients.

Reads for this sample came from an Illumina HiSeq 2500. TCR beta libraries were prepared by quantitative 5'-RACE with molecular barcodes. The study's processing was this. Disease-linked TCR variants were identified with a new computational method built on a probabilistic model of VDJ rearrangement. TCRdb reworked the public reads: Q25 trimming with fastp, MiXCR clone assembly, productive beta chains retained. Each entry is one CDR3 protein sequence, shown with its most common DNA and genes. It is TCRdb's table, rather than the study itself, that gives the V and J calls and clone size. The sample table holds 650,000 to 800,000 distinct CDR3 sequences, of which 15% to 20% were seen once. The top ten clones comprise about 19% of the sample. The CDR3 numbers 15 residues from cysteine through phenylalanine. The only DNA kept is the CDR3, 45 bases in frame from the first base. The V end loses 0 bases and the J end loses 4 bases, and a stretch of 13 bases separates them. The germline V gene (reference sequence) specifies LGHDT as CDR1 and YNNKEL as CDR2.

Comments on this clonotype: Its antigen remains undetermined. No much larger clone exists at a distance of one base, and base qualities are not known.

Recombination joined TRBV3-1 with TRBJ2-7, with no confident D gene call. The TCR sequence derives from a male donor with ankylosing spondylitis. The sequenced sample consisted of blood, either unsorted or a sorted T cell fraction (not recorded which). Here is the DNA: TGTGCCAGCAGCCAAGATAGGACGTCCGGGTACGAGCAGTACTTC. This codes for CASSQDRTSGYEQYF.